This T cell receptor (beta chain) was retrieved from a study of cytomegalovirus exposure and HLA in healthy donors. Study-wide results and caveats: What was likely a sequencing artifact was a cluster of highly shared sequence variants.

Points on this clone: As yet, its antigen is unknown.

Primers included in the PCR were 60 Vbeta and 13 Jbeta primers. Generated by immunoSEQ multiplex PCR, the TCRdb table keeps only in-frame clones and is missing some. The repertoire holds some 160,000 clones, with roughly 80% as singletons. The sample taken for sequencing was PBMCs. This receptor was obtained from a woman aged 35 to 49 in good health and CMV-seronegative.

The DNA for the CDR3 is TGTGCCAGCAGTGAAGTACCCGGTTTGGGGGAGCTGTTTTTT. Residues: CASSEVPGLGELFF. This chain joins TRBV6-1 and TRBJ2-2; D unclear. The CDR3 totals 14 residues. V was shortened by 1 base and J by 8 bases, with 11 bases between the two germline ends. CDR1 is MNHNS, CDR2 SASEGT, per germline.